This TCR beta chain was recorded in a study of T cell repertoires in cytomegalovirus infection. Study observations and caveats: Pooled public TCR beta family frequency picked out CMV carriers with the relevant HLA.

With respect to this clonotype: Its specificity is unknown.

TCRdb reanalysed the reads using MiXCR and keeps one entry per CDR3 protein. Among 150,000 to 200,000 distinct CDR3 sequences listed, 7.5% to 10% were seen once. This CDR3 region has 13 residues. The ends were cut back, 2 bases at V and 7 bases at J, with 12 bases in the middle. Per germline, CDR1 SQVTM and CDR2 ANQGSEA. Sample: PBMCs. The sequence came from a human donor in good health (CMV status not recorded). Some clones in this sample may be carry-over from other donors' samples. The chain couples TRBV29-1 to TRBJ2-1; D may be TRBD2 (6 bases). The CDR3 bases are TGCAGCGTTGAAATCGGGAGTAAGAATGAGCAGTTCTTC. Translated, it gives CSVEIGSKNEQFF.